One sample yielded the 14 T cell receptor beta chains listed below, sequenced in a study of cytomegalovirus exposure and HLA in healthy donors. Measured with immunoSEQ multiplex PCR; TCRdb has only the in-frame clones, and not every one. The repertoire has about 280,000 clones, around nine tenths of them found once; the top ten carry about 0.9%. The sample consisted of PBMCs. The receptor source for this set is a young woman in good health and CMV-seronegative.

The rearrangement links TRBV7-9 to TRBJ1-4; 7 nucleotides line up with TRBD1. J lost 6 bases, V lost 5 bases, and 6 bases had no gene match. The CDR3 runs to 14 residues. CDR1 and CDR2 (germline): SEHNR, FQNEAQ (reference sequence). The CDR3 sequence: CASSRGGTDEKLFF. CDR3 sequence (DNA): TGTGCCAGCAGCCGGGGGGGGACAGATGAAAAACTGTTTTTT.

This rearrangement joins TRBV7-3 to TRBJ2-3, with TRBD1 matching over 8 bases. Germline CDR1 reads SGHTA; CDR2 reads FQGTGA. The CDR3 is 14 amino acids. With 5 bases clipped from V and 5 bases from J, the junction kept 6 bases outside the gene matches. The CDR3 nucleotides are TGTGCCAGCAGCCCCCACAGGGGGTTAGATACGCAGTATTTT. Residues: CASSPHRGLDTQYF.

The chain is built from TRBV19 and TRBJ1-1; a possible D gene is TRBD1 (5 bases). V lost 11 bases and J lost 0, with 16 bases in between. Germline CDR1 LNHDA, CDR2 SQIVND (reference sequence). This CDR3 is built from 14 residues. CDR3 in amino acids: CAVRRGGLNTEAFF. CDR3 in DNA: TGTGCCGTTCGGCGCGGGGGGTTGAACACTGAAGCTTTCTTT. Full variable domain (missing parts from reference TRBV19 and TRBJ1-1): DGGITQSPKYLFRKEGQNVTLSCEQNLNHDAMYWYRQDPGQGLRLIYYSQIVNDFQKGDIAEGYSVSREKKESFPLTVTSAQKNPTAFYLCAVRRGGLNTEAFFGQGTRLTVV.

This clone was seen a single time. The chain links TRBV28 to TRBJ2-7, with D maybe TRBD2 (6 bases). V lost 2 bases and J lost 2, with 10 bases in between. Germline CDR1 and CDR2: MDHEN and SYDVKM. This CDR3 contains 14 residues. The CDR3 here is CASSLPGATYEQYF. In nucleotides, the CDR3 is TGTGCCAGCAGTTTACCGGGAGCCACCTACGAGCAGTACTTC. The full variable domain, in which reference TRBV28 and TRBJ2-7 provide the parts outside the CDR3, is DVKVTQSSRYLVKRTGEKVFLECVQDMDHENMFWYRQDPGLGLRLIYFSYDVKMKEKGDIPEGYSVSREKKERFSLILESASTNQTSMYLCASSLPGATYEQYFGPGTRLTVT.

This clone was recorded only once. The genes are TRBV5-4 and TRBJ1-4; 7 nucleotides align to TRBD1. This CDR3 comprises 14 residues. Germline V CDR1 and CDR2: SGHNT, YYREEE (reference sequence). J was trimmed by 12 bases and V by 0 bases; bases with no gene match: 8. The CDR3 DNA follows: TGTGCCAGCAGCTTGGGCCAGGGGGGAGGTGAACTGTTTTTT. As protein: CASSLGQGGGELFF.

This clone was picked up many times. CDR3 nucleotide sequence: TGTGCCAGCAGTTTCGTGGCGGGGGGGAATGAGCAGTTCTTC. Translated: CASSFVAGGNEQFF. The V and J genes are TRBV6-5 and TRBJ2-1; 9 bases fit TRBD2. V was pared by 4 bases and J by 7 bases, with 5 bases of the junction left unmatched. Germline CDR1 and CDR2: MNHEY and SVGAGI. The CDR3 totals 14 residues.

The rearrangement links TRBV6-6 to TRBJ1-2; 12 bases line up with TRBD1. The CDR3 covers 15 residues. The V segment lost 5 bases and the J segment 4 bases; nucleotides outside the gene matches: 5. The V gene's germline CDR1 is MNHNY and CDR2 SVGAGI (reference sequence). The CDR3 region is CASSPRDRGLYGYTF. The CDR3 bases are TGTGCCAGCAGTCCCCGGGACAGGGGGCTCTATGGCTACACCTTC.

This clone was counted at least ten times. This chain links TRBV5-1 with TRBJ2-7; 10 positions agree with TRBD2. CDR1 and CDR2 from the germline V gene are SGHRS and YFSETQ. This CDR3 comprises 14 residues. V lost 4 bases to trimming and J lost 1 base; unmatched junction nucleotides: 2. As DNA, the CDR3 is TGCGCCAGCAGCGCTAGCGGGGGATCCTACGAGCAGTACTTC. Translation: CASSASGGSYEQYF.

The V and J genes are TRBV19 and TRBJ1-2; 7 bases fit TRBD1. The length of the CDR3 is 14 residues. Losses at the gene ends were 9 bases for V and 0 bases for J; bases not matched to a gene: 7. Germline values: CDR1 LNHDA, CDR2 SQIVND (reference sequence). The CDR3 here is CASQPGQSNYGYTF. In DNA, the CDR3 is TGTGCCAGCCAACCGGGACAGTCTAACTATGGCTACACCTTC.

The V gene is TRBV27, the J gene TRBJ1-1; D may be TRBD1 (6 bases). This CDR3 has 14 amino acids. V lost 2 bases and J lost 10, with 17 bases in between. Germline V lookup: CDR1 MNHEY, CDR2 SMNVEV (reference sequence). The CDR3 protein is CASSLRGAQGGAFF. The CDR3 bases are TGTGCCAGCAGTTTACGGGGGGCGCAAGGTGGAGCTTTCTTT.

The chain has TRBV9 and TRBJ2-5; TRBD1 aligns across 8 bases. The CDR3 length is 15 residues. Trimming took 2 bases from V and 5 from J; bases not matched to a gene: 8. From germline, CDR1 is SGDLS and CDR2 YYNGEE. In DNA, the CDR3 is TGTGCCAGCAGCGTTCAGGACAGGGCTAGGGAGACCCAGTACTTC. As protein: CASSVQDRARETQYF.

The rearrangement links TRBV18 to TRBJ2-2; weak D call: TRBD2 (6 bases). From germline, CDR1 is KGHSH and CDR2 LQKENI. Trimming removed 4 bases at V and 3 bases at J, with 15 bases between. There are 16 residues in the CDR3. The CDR3 nucleotides read TGTGCCAGCTCACGGGGGGTCAGCTTGGACACCGGGGAGCTGTTTTTT. Amino acid sequence: CASSRGVSLDTGELFF.

This chain joins TRBV5-1 and TRBJ2-5, with D possibly matching TRBD2 (5 bases). In germline, CDR1 is SGHRS, CDR2 YFSETQ. V lost 2 bases to trimming and J lost 2 bases, with 16 bases between them. The CDR3 length is 16 residues. This CDR3 reads CASSFPLGGVQETQYF. The DNA for the CDR3 is TGCGCCAGCAGCTTCCCCTTAGGAGGAGTTCAAGAGACCCAGTACTTC.

This sequence joins TRBV19 and TRBJ1-5; 10 nucleotides agree with TRBD1. The junction had 3 bases not matched to a gene; V was cut back by 2 bases and J by 5 bases. The CDR3 runs to 15 residues. Germline V gene sequence: CDR1 LNHDA, CDR2 SQIVND (reference sequence). The CDR3 loop reads CASSIMGTGDQPQHF. The CDR3 DNA reads TGTGCCAGTAGTATAATGGGGACAGGGGATCAGCCCCAGCATTTT.